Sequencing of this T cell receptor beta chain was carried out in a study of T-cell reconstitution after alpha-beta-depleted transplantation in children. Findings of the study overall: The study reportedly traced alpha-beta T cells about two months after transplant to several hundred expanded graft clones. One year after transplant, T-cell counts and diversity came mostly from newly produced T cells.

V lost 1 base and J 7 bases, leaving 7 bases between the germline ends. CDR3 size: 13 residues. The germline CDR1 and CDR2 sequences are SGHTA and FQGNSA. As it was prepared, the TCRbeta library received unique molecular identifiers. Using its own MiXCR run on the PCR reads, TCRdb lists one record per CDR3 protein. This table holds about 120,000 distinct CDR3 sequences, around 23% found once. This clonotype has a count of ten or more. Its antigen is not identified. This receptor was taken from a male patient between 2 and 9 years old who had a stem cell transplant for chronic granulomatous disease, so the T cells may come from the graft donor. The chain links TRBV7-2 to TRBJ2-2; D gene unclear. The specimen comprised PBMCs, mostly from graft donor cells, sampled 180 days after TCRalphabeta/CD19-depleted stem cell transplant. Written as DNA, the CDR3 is TGTGCCAGCAGCTTAGATGGAGACGGGGAGCTGTTTTTT. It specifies CASSLDGDGELFF.